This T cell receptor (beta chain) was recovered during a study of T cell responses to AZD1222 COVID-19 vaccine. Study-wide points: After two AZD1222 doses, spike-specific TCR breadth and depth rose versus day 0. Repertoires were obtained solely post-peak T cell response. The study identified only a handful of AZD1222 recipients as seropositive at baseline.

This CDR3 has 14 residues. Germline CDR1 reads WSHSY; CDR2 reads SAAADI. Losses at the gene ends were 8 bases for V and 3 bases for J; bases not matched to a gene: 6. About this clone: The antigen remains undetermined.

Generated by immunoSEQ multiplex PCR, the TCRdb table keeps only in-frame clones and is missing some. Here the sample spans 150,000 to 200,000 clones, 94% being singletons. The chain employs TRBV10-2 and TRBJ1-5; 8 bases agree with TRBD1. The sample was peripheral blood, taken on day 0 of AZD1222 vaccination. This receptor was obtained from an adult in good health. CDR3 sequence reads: CASWRQGSNQPQHF. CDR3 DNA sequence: TGCGCCAGCTGGAGACAGGGGTCCAATCAGCCCCAGCATTTT.